One TCR beta chain is described in this entry. The junction departs from germline at one end; a sequencing error may be responsible. This sample is drawn from a study of T cells in Graves' hyperthyroidism and ophthalmopathy. What was amplified from RNA transcripts were TCR beta CDR3 regions. TCR CDR3 underwent first-round RT-PCR with the HTBI primer set. TCRdb reanalysed the multiplex PCR reads using MiXCR and keeps one entry per CDR3 protein. The table lists about 570,000 distinct CDR3 sequences, 40% to 55% of them singletons. The CDR3 is 14 residues long. Germline V lookup: CDR1 MDHEN, CDR2 SYDVKM. The origin of this receptor is an adult woman with Graves' disease, either hyperthyroidism or ophthalmopathy (not recorded which). The V gene is TRBV28, the J gene TRBJ2-7; TRBD2 matches 8 bases. The sequencing sample was made of peripheral blood or thyroid tissue (not recorded which). The CDR3 region is CACARTSNRYEEYF. The DNA of the CDR3 is TGTGCCTGTGCGAGGACTAGCAACCGGTACGAGGAGTACTTC. Combining the CDR3 with reference TRBV28 and TRBJ2-7 gives the whole variable domain DVKVTQSSRYLVKRTGEKVFLECVQDMDHENMFWYRQDPGLGLRLIYFSYDVKMKEKGDIPEGYSVSREKKERFSLILESASTNQTSMYLCACARTSNRYEEYFGPGTRLTVT.